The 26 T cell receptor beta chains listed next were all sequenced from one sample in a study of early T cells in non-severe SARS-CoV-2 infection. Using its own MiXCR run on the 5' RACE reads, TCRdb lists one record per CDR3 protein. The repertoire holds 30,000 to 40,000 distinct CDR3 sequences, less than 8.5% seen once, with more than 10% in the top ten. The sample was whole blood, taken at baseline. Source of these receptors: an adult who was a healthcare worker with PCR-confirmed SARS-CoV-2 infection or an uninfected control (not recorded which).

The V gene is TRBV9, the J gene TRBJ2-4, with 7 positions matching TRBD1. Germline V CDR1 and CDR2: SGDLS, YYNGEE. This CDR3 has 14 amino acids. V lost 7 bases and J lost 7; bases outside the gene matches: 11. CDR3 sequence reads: CASGTVDRENIQYF. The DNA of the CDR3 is TGTGCCAGCGGAACCGTCGACAGGGAGAACATTCAGTACTTC.

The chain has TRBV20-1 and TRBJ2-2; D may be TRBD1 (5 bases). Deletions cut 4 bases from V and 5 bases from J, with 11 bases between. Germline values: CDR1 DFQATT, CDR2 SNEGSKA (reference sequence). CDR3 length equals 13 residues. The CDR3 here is CSATGRITGELFF. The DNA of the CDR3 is TGCAGTGCTACAGGGCGAATTACCGGGGAGCTGTTTTTT.

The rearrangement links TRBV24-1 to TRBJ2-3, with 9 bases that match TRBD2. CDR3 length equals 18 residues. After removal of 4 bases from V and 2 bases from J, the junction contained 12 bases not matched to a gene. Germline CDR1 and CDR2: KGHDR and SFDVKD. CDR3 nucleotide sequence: TGTGCCACCAGTGACCCCGAGGTGCGGGAGGGCTCCACAGATACGCAGTATTTT. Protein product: CATSDPEVREGSTDTQYF.

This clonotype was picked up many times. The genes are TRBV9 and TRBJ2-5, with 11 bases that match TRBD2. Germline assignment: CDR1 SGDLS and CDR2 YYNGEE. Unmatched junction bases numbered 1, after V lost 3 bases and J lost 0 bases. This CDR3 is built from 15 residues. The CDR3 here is CASSGGLADQETQYF. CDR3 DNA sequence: TGTGCCAGCAGCGGGGGACTAGCGGACCAAGAGACCCAGTACTTC. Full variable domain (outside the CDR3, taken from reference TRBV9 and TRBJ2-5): DSGVTQTPKHLITATGQRVTLRCSPRSGDLSVYWYQQSLDQGLQFLIQYYNGEERAKGNILERFSAQQFPDLHSELNLSSLELGDSALYFCASSGGLADQETQYFGPGTRLLVL.

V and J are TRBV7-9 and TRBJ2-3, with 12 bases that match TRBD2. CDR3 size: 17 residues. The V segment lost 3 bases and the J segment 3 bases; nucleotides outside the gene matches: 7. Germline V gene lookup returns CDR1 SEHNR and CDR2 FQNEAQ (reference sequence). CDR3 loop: CASSFSGTSGLTDTQYF. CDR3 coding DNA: TGTGCCAGCAGCTTCTCCGGGACTAGCGGGTTAACAGATACGCAGTATTTT.

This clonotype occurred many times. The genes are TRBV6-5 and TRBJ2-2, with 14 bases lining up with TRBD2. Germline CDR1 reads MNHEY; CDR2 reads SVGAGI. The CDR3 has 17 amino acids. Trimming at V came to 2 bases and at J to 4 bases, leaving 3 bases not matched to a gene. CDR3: CASSYMTSGRGTGELFF. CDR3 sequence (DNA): TGTGCCAGCAGTTACATGACTAGCGGGAGGGGCACCGGGGAGCTGTTTTTT.

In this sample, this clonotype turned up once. The CDR3 is CASSQVETNEKLFF. The CDR3 DNA reads TGTGCCAGCAGCCAAGTGGAGACTAATGAAAAACTGTTTTTT. The V gene is TRBV14, the J gene TRBJ1-4; D remains ambiguous. Trimming took 1 base from V and 2 from J, leaving 5 bases between them. Germline V gene sequence: CDR1 SGHDN, CDR2 FVKESK. The CDR3 length is 14 residues.

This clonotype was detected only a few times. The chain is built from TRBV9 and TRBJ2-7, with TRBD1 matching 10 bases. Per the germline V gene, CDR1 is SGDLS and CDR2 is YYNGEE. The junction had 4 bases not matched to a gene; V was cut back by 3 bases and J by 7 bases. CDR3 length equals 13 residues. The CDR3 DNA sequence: TGTGCCAGCAGCGGACAGGGGGCAGGGGAGCAGTACTTC. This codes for CASSGQGAGEQYF.

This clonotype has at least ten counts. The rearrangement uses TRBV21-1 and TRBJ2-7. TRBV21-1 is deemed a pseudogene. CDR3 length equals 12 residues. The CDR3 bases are TGTGCCAGCAAGACTCTAACCTACGAGCAGTACGTC. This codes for CASKTLTYEQYV.

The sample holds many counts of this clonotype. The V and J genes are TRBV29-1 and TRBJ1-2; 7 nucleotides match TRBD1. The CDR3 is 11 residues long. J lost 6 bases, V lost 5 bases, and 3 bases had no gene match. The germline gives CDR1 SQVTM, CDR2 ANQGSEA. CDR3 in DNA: TGCAGCGTTCGCACAGGGGATGGCTACACCTTC. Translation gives CSVRTGDGYTF.

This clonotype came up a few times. Written as DNA, the CDR3 is TGCGCCAGCAGCCAAGACTTAAACAATGAGCAGTTCTTC. Its protein product is CASSQDLNNEQFF. V usage is TRBV4-3 and J usage is TRBJ2-1; D is undetermined. The CDR3 length is 13 residues. Per germline, CDR1 LGHNA and CDR2 YSLEER. Trimming left V 0 bases short and J 5 bases short, with 5 bases between.

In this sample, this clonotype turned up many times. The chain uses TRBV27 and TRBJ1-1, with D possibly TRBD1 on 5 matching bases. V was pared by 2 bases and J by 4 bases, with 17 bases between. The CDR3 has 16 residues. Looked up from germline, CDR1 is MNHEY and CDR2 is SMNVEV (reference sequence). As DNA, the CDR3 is TGTGCCAGCAGTTTAGGGCAGGGAAGGATGGGCACTGAAGCTTTCTTT. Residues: CASSLGQGRMGTEAFF.

The CDR3: CASSLGGQGINNEQFF. CDR3 nucleotide sequence: TGTGCCAGCAGTTTAGGGGGACAGGGTATCAACAATGAGCAGTTCTTC. The chain uses TRBV28 and TRBJ2-1; TRBD1 aligns across 9 bases. This CDR3 has 16 residues. Germline V gene sequence: CDR1 MDHEN, CDR2 SYDVKM. After removal of 2 bases from V and 5 bases from J, the junction contained 7 bases not matched to a gene.

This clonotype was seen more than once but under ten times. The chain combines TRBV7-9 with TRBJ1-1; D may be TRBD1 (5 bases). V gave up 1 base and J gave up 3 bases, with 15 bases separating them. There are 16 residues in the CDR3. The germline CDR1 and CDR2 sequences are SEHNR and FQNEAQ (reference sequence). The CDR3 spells CASSLGGTRRDTEAFF. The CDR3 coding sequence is TGTGCCAGCAGCTTAGGGGGGACTCGACGGGACACTGAAGCTTTCTTT.

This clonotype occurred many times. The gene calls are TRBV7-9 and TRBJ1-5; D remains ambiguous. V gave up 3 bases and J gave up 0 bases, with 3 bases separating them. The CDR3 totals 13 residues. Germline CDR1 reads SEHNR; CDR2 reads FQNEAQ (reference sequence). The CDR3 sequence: CASSFDSNQPQHF. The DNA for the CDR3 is TGTGCCAGCAGCTTTGATAGCAATCAGCCCCAGCATTTT.

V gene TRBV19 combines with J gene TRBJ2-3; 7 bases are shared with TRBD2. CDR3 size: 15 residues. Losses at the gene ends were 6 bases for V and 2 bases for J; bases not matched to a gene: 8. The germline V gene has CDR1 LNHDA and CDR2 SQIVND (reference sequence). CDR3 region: CASSQASGPTDTQYF. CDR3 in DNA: TGTGCCAGTAGCCAGGCTAGCGGACCCACAGATACGCAGTATTTT.

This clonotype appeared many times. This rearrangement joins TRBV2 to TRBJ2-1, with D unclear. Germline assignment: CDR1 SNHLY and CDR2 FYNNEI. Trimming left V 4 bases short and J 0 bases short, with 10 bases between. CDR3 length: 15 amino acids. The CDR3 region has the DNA TGTGCCAGCAGTGGCAGATCAAGCTCCTACAATGAGCAGTTCTTC. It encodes CASSGRSSSYNEQFF. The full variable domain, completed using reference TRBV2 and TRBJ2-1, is EPEVTQTPSHQVTQMGQEVILRCVPISNHLYFYWYRQILGQKVEFLVSFYNNEISEKSEIFDDQFSVERPDGSNFTLKIRSTKLEDSAMYFCASSGRSSSYNEQFFGPGTRLTVL.

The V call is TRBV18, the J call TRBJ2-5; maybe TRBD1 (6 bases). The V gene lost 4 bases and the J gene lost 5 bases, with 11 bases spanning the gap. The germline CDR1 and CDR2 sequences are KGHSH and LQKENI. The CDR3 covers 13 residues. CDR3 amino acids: CASSRDMEETQYF. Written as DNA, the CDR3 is TGTGCCAGCTCACGGGACATGGAGGAGACCCAGTACTTC.

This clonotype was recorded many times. This chain's CDR3 is CASSLGQGDEQYV. In DNA form, the CDR3 reads TGTGCCAGCAGTCTGGGACAGGGGGACGAGCAGTACGTC. This chain uses TRBV28 with TRBJ2-7; TRBD1 matches 11 bases. Germline V CDR1 and CDR2: MDHEN, SYDVKM. V dropped 5 bases and J dropped 5; count of bases not matched to a gene: 2. The CDR3 contains 13 residues.

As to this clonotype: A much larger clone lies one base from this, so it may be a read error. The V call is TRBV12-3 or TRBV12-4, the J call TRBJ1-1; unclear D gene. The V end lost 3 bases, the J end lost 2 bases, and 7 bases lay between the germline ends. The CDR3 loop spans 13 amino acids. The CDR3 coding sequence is TGTGCCAGCAGTTTTGTGGATAACACTGAAGCTTTCTTT. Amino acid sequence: CASSFVDNTEAFF.

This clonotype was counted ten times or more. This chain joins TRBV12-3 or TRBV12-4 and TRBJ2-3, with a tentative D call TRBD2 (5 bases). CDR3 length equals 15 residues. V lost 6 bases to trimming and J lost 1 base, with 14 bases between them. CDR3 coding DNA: TGTGCCAGCAGGTCATTGGGTAGCGGCACAGATACGCAGTATTTT. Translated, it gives CASRSLGSGTDTQYF.

The CDR3 coding sequence is TGTGCCAGCAGCTTGTACTATGAGCAGTTCTTC. Translated, it gives CASSLYYEQFF. The chain recombines TRBV11-1 with TRBJ2-1; no clear D gene. Between the trimmed V and J ends, which lost 3 bases and 8 bases, there was a span of 5 bases. Germline loops: CDR1 SGHAT, CDR2 FQDESV (reference sequence). CDR3 size: 11 residues.

CDR3 coding DNA: TGTGCCACCAGTGATAAGAGGGTTGGCGGTACGCAGTATTTT. Translation gives CATSDKRVGGTQYF. The rearrangement links TRBV24-1 to TRBJ2-3; perhaps TRBD2 as D (5 bases). CDR1 is KGHDR and CDR2 is SFDVKD in the germline V gene. The germline V and J ends were trimmed by 3 bases and 8 bases, with 14 bases remaining between them. There are 14 residues in the CDR3.

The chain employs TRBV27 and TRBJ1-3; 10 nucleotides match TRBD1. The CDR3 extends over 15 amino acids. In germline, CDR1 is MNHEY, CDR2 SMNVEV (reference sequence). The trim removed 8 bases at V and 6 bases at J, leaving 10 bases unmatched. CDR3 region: CASRSGTGVENTIYF. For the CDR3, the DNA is TGTGCCAGCCGCTCCGGGACAGGGGTGGAAAACACCATATATTTT.

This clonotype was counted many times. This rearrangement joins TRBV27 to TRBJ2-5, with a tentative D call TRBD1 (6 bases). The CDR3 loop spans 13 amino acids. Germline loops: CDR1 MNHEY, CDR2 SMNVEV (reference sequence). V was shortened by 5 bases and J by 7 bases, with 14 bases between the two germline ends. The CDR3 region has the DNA TGTGCCAGCAGTATACTCAGGGGTTCGACCCAGTACTTC. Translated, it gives CASSILRGSTQYF.

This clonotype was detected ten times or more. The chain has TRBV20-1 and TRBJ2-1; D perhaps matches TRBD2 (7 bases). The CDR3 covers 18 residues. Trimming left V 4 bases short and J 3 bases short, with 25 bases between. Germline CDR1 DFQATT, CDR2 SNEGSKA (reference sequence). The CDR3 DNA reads TGCAGTGCTAAAAAAGGGGGTAGGGGCGGGAGTTTCTACAATGAGCAGTTCTTC. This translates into CSAKKGGRGGSFYNEQFF.